This T cell receptor beta chain was found in a study of blood T cell repertoires in COVID-19. The overall study: Samples came from the United States, Italy and Spain, spanning acute and convalescent COVID-19. The cDNA or gDNA used as material had been derived from T cells, B-cell-depleted T cells, or PBMCs.

This CDR3 has 15 residues. Trimming left V 2 bases short and J 3 bases short, with 15 bases between. Germline CDR1 is SGHRS and CDR2 is YFSETQ. Profiled with immunoSEQ multiplex PCR; TCRdb holds only in-frame clones, not every one. Altogether fewer than 350,000 clones are present, around 90% being singletons, with the ten largest covering around 1.7%. Sequenced material: PBMCs or T cells enriched from blood (not recorded which). This sequence was found in a woman between 18 and 29 years old with acute COVID-19. The V gene is TRBV5-1, the J gene TRBJ2-7; weak D call: TRBD1 (8 bases). CDR3 sequence reads: CASSFGGTGSYEQYF. The CDR3 coding sequence is TGCGCCAGCAGCTTCGGGGGGACAGGAAGCTACGAGCAGTACTTC.